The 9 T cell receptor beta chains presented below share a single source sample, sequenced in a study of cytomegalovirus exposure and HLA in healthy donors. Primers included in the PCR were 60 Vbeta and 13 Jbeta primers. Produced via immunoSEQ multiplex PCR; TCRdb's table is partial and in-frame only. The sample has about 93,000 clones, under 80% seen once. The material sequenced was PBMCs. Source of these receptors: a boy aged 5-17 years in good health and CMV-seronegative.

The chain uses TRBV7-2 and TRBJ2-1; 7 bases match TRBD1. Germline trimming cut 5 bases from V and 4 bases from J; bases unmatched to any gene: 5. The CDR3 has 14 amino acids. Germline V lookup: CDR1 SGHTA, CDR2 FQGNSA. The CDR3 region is CASSPRTGYNEQFF. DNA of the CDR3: TGTGCCAGCAGCCCGCGGACAGGATACAATGAGCAGTTCTTC.

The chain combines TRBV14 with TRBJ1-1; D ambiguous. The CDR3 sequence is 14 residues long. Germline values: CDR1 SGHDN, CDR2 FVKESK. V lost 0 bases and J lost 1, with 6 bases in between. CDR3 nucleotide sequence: TGTGCCAGCAGCCAAGATAGCCGGAACACTGAAGCTTTCTTT. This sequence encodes CASSQDSRNTEAFF.

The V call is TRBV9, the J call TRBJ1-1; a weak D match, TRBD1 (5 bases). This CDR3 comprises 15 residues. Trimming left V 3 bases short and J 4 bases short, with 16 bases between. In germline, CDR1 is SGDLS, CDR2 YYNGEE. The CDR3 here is CASSARDSFGTEAFF. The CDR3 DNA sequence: TGTGCCAGCAGCGCCAGAGACAGTTTCGGCACTGAAGCTTTCTTT.

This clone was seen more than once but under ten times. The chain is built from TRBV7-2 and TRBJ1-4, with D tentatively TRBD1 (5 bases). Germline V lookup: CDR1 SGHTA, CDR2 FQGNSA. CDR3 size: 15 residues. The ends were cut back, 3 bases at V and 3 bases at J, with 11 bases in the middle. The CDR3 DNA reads TGTGCCAGCAGCTTTGGGGCAACGGCTAATGAAAAACTGTTTTTT. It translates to CASSFGATANEKLFF. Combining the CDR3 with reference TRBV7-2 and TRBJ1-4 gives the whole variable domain GAGVSQSPSNKVTEKGKDVELRCDPISGHTALYWYRQSLGQGLEFLIYFQGNSAPDKSGLPSDRFSAERTGGSVSTLTIQRTQQEDSAVYLCASSFGATANEKLFFGSGTQLSVL.

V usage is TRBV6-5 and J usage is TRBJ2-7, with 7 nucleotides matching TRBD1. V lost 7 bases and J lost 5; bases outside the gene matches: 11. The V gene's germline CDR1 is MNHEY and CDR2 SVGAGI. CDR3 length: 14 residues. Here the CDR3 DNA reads TGTGCCAGCACCAATACCGGGACAGAGAACGAGCAGTACTTC. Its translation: CASTNTGTENEQYF.

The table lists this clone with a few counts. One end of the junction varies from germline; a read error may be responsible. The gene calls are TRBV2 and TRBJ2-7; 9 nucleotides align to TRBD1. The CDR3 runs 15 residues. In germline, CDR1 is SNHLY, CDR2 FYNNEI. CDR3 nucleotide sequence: TGTGCCAGCACCCCCGGGACAGGGCCCTCCGACGAGCAGTACTTC. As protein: CASTPGTGPSDEQYF.

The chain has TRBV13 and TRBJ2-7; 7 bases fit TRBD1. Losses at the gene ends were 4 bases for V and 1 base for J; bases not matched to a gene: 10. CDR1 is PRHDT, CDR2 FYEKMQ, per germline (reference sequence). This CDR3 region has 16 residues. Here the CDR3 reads CASSYLRTGQSYEQYF. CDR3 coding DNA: TGTGCCAGCAGCTACTTAAGGACAGGTCAATCCTACGAGCAGTACTTC.

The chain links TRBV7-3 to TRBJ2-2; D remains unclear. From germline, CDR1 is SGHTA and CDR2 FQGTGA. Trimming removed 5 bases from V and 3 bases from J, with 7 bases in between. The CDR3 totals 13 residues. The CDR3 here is CASSATDTGELFF. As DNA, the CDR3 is TGTGCCAGCAGCGCCACTGACACCGGGGAGCTGTTTTTT.

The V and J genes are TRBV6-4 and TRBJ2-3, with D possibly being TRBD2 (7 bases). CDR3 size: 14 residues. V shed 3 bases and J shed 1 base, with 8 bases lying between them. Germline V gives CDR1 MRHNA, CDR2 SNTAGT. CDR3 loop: CASSEGGGTDTQYF. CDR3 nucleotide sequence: TGTGCCAGCAGTGAAGGGGGGGGCACAGATACGCAGTATTTT.